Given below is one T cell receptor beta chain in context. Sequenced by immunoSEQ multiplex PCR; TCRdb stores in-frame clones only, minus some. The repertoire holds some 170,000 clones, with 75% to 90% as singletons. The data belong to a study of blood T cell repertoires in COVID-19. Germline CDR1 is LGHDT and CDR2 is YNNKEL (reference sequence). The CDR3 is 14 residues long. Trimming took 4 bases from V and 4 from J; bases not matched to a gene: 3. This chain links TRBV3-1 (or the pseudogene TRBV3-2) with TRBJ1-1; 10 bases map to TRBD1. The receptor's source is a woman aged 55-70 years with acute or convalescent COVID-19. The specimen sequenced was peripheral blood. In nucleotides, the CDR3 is TGTGCCAGCAGCCCGACAGGGGGCGGCACTGAAGCTTTCTTT. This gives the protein CASSPTGGGTEAFF.